These 26 T cell receptor beta chains share one sample of origin, sequenced in a study of blood T cell repertoires in COVID-19. The data were produced by immunoSEQ multiplex PCR, yet TCRdb's version contains in-frame clones alone and is incomplete. Among 270,000 or so clones listed, 85% were seen once. Sample: PBMCs or T cells enriched from blood (not recorded which). The source is a woman aged 45 to 65 who had been exposed to COVID-19.

The chain links TRBV3-1 (or the pseudogene TRBV3-2) to TRBJ1-2; D is possibly TRBD1 (5 bases). V was shortened by 0 bases and J by 7 bases, with 12 bases between the two germline ends. CDR3 length: 14 residues. Germline CDR1 reads LGHDT; CDR2 reads YNNKEL (reference sequence). CDR3 protein: CASSQEGVRGGYTF. CDR3 sequence (DNA): TGTGCCAGCAGCCAAGAAGGGGTTCGAGGTGGCTACACCTTC.

The V gene is TRBV2, the J gene TRBJ2-5; the match to TRBD2 covers 11 bases. The J segment lost 1 base and the V segment lost 7 bases, leaving 2 bases of the junction unmatched. The CDR3 runs to 14 residues. CDR1 is SNHLY and CDR2 is FYNNEI in the germline V gene. The CDR3 nucleotides are TGTGCCAGCACTACTAGCGGGGGCCAAGAGACCCAGTACTTC. Translation: CASTTSGGQETQYF.

This sequence joins TRBV6-6 and TRBJ1-5, with a possible D match to TRBD1 (6 bases). The V gene lost 6 bases and the J gene lost 3 bases, with 12 bases spanning the gap. Germline V CDR1 and CDR2: MNHNY, SVGAGI (reference sequence). The CDR3 covers 14 residues. CDR3 residues: CASRKDRFNQPQHF. As DNA, the CDR3 is TGTGCCAGCAGAAAAGACAGGTTCAATCAGCCCCAGCATTTT.

This clone was counted a single time. The rearrangement uses TRBV30 and TRBJ1-2; 9 bases line up with TRBD1. V lost 3 bases, J lost 8 bases, and 7 bases stayed unmatched. CDR3 length equals 13 residues. Germline V CDR1 and CDR2: GTSNPN, SVGIG (reference sequence). As DNA, the CDR3 is TGTGCCTGGAGCCCGGGACAGGGTTGGGGCTACACCTTC. Encoded protein: CAWSPGQGWGYTF.

This chain links TRBV5-5 with TRBJ1-1; no firm D call. Germline CDR1 is SGHKS and CDR2 is YYEKEE (reference sequence). Trimming stripped 4 bases from V and 1 base from J, with 14 bases between. The CDR3 length is 15 residues. CDR3 region: CASSLTAGGNTEAFF. The CDR3 DNA is TGTGCCAGCAGCCTCACGGCGGGTGGGAACACTGAAGCTTTCTTT.

The V gene is TRBV5-8, the J gene TRBJ1-1, with D possibly TRBD1 on 5 matching bases. V gave up 6 bases and J gave up 1 base, with 16 bases separating them. CDR1 and CDR2 (germline): SGHTS, YDEGEE. The CDR3 has 15 amino acids. CDR3 protein: CASIFGRGGNTEAFF. Written as DNA, the CDR3 is TGTGCCAGCATCTTTGGGCGGGGGGGGAACACTGAAGCTTTCTTT.

This chain joins TRBV9 and TRBJ2-3, with TRBD2 matching 11 bases. J gave up 6 bases and V 4 bases, and 4 bases lay outside the gene matches. The germline V gene has CDR1 SGDLS and CDR2 YYNGEE. This CDR3 contains 14 residues. The CDR3 DNA reads TGTGCCAGCAGCCTAGCGGGGGGCCAGGATACGCAGTATTTT. The encoded protein is CASSLAGGQDTQYF.

The chain employs TRBV10-1 and TRBJ2-5, with TRBD2 identical over 7 bases. With 4 bases clipped from V and 14 bases from J, the junction kept 7 bases outside the gene matches. CDR1 is WNHNN and CDR2 is SYGVQD in the germline V gene (reference sequence). This CDR3 has 11 amino acids. In DNA, the CDR3 is TGCGCCAGCAGTGGCGGGAGTCTCCTTTACTTC. The encoded protein is CASSGGSLLYF.

The rearrangement joins TRBV30 to TRBJ1-1, with D possibly being TRBD1 (5 bases). The CDR3 is made up of 13 amino acids. V lost 8 bases to trimming and J lost 4 bases, with 17 bases between them. Germline V gene sequence: CDR1 GTSNPN, CDR2 SVGIG (reference sequence). This chain's CDR3 is CAGTNSPGTEAFF. Written as DNA, the CDR3 is TGTGCCGGGACCAACAGCCCTGGCACTGAAGCTTTCTTT.

The CDR3 DNA sequence: TGTGCCAGCAGCTTAGTATCCGGGCGGGCGGGGGCTGCCTACGAGCAGTACTTC. Encoded protein: CASSLVSGRAGAAYEQYF. The chain carries TRBV7-8 and TRBJ2-7, with D possibly matching TRBD2 (7 bases). The germline V and J ends were trimmed by 1 base and 2 bases, with 21 bases remaining between them. Germline V gives CDR1 SGHVS, CDR2 FQNEAQ. The CDR3 has 18 amino acids.

The V and J genes are TRBV4-1 and TRBJ2-1, with 11 positions matching TRBD2. The junction had 5 bases not matched to a gene; V was cut back by 1 base and J by 3 bases. The germline CDR1 and CDR2 sequences are MGHRA and YSYEKL. The length of the CDR3 is 17 residues. CDR3 nucleotides: TGCGCCAGCAGCCAAGTCAACCTAGCGGGGGGCTACAATGAGCAGTTCTTC. It yields the protein CASSQVNLAGGYNEQFF.

The chain recombines TRBV12-3 or TRBV12-4 with TRBJ1-2; weak D call: TRBD1 (6 bases). The CDR3 extends over 13 amino acids. Trimming took off 2 bases at V and 5 bases at J, with 9 bases between the two ends. The CDR3 sequence: CASSLRTVYGYTF. DNA for the CDR3: TGTGCCAGCAGTTTAAGGACAGTTTATGGCTACACCTTC.

This sequence joins TRBV28 and TRBJ1-5; a possible D gene is TRBD1 (5 bases). The germline V and J ends were trimmed by 4 bases and 3 bases, with 16 bases remaining between them. This CDR3 contains 16 residues. In germline, CDR1 is MDHEN, CDR2 SYDVKM. In DNA form, the CDR3 reads TGTGCCAGCAGTTATGGGGGGGGAGGCCACAATCAGCCCCAGCATTTT. It translates to CASSYGGGGHNQPQHF. Together with reference TRBV28 and TRBJ1-5, the CDR3 gives the full variable domain: DVKVTQSSRYLVKRTGEKVFLECVQDMDHENMFWYRQDPGLGLRLIYFSYDVKMKEKGDIPEGYSVSREKKERFSLILESASTNQTSMYLCASSYGGGGHNQPQHFGDGTRLSIL.

V usage is TRBV2 and J usage is TRBJ2-5; D unclear. The CDR3 sequence is 12 residues long. Germline CDR1 reads SNHLY; CDR2 reads FYNNEI. V lost 7 bases, J lost 3 bases, and 9 bases lay in between. This CDR3 reads CASMLEKETQYF. CDR3 DNA: TGTGCCAGCATGTTGGAGAAAGAGACCCAGTACTTC.

The chain joins TRBV6-2 or TRBV6-3 to TRBJ1-1; 12 nucleotides match TRBD1. CDR3 length: 18 amino acids. V gave up 0 bases and J gave up 3 bases; unmatched junction bases: 8. CDR1 MNHEY and CDR2 SVGEGT come from the germline V gene. CDR3 protein: CASSYSRDRGPQYTEAFF. The CDR3 nucleotides are TGTGCCAGCAGTTACTCAAGGGACAGGGGGCCGCAGTACACTGAAGCTTTCTTT.

V and J are TRBV20-1 and TRBJ2-5; no definite D call. V was pared by 3 bases and J by 2 bases, with 10 bases between. The CDR3 loop spans 13 amino acids. Germline CDR1 reads DFQATT; CDR2 reads SNEGSKA (reference sequence). The DNA of the CDR3 is TGCAGTGCTAGTTCTAAGATTCAAGAGACCCAGTACTTC. Translated: CSASSKIQETQYF.

The rearrangement uses TRBV7-6 and TRBJ2-5, with TRBD2 as a possible D gene (7 bases). The V and J ends lost 3 bases and 5 bases respectively, with 10 bases between them. There are 13 residues in the CDR3. Germline lookup yields CDR1 SGHVS and CDR2 FNYEAQ. CDR3 DNA: TGTGCCAGCAGCTTGGGGGGGCCGGAGACCCAGTACTTC. It yields the protein CASSLGGPETQYF.

The CDR3 reads CASSLTGQGLEAFF. As DNA, the CDR3 is TGTGCCAGCAGCTTAACGGGACAGGGGTTAGAAGCTTTCTTT. V usage is TRBV5-4 and J usage is TRBJ1-1; 10 bases match TRBD1. Trimming cost V 2 bases and J 8 bases; bases outside gene matches: 6. The CDR3 extends over 14 amino acids. CDR1 and CDR2 from the germline V gene are SGHNT and YYREEE (reference sequence).

The rearrangement uses TRBV5-4 and TRBJ1-6; no clear D. V was shortened by 0 bases and J by 5 bases, with 9 bases between the two germline ends. CDR3 length: 15 amino acids. Germline V gives CDR1 SGHNT, CDR2 YYREEE (reference sequence). CDR3 protein: CASSLDRLNNSPLHF. As DNA, the CDR3 is TGTGCCAGCAGCTTGGACAGACTAAATAATTCACCCCTCCACTTT.

This clone came up a few times. The CDR3 coding sequence is TGTGCCAGCTCAAGGGGTGGAGACTACACCTTC. Its translation is CASSRGGDYTF. This chain links TRBV18 with TRBJ1-2; a possible D gene is TRBD1 (5 bases). Germline assignment: CDR1 KGHSH and CDR2 LQKENI. Trimming took 5 bases from V and 10 from J, leaving 11 bases between them. CDR3 length: 11 residues. The full variable domain, rest sourced from reference TRBV18 and TRBJ1-2, is NAGVMQNPRHLVRRRGQEARLRCSPMKGHSHVYWYRQLPEEGLKFMVYLQKENIIDESGMPKERFSAEFPKEGPSILRIQQVVRGDSAAYFCASSRGGDYTFGSGTRLTVV.

The chain has TRBV5-1 and TRBJ1-1, with TRBD1 identical over 7 bases. With 0 bases clipped from V and 11 bases from J, the junction kept 7 bases outside the gene matches. CDR3 length equals 13 residues. CDR1 is SGHRS, CDR2 YFSETQ, per germline. DNA of the CDR3: TGCGCCAGCAGCTTGGAACAGGGGATAGGCGCTTTCTTT. Translating gives CASSLEQGIGAFF.

The CDR3 DNA reads as TGTGCCAGCAGTTCGTCGGGTGGCTACACCTTC. Amino acids: CASSSSGGYTF. The chain carries TRBV12-3 or TRBV12-4 and TRBJ1-2; no reliable D call. CDR3 length: 11 amino acids. Deletions cut 4 bases from V and 7 bases from J, with 7 bases between.

The chain combines TRBV5-4 with TRBJ2-3; tentative D call: TRBD1 (5 bases). V gave up 5 bases and J gave up 2 bases, with 12 bases separating them. Germline V CDR1 and CDR2: SGHNT, YYREEE (reference sequence). This CDR3 region has 14 residues. The DNA of the CDR3 is TGTGCCAGCAGGATGGACACAATCACAGATACGCAGTATTTT. Protein: CASRMDTITDTQYF.

The chain couples TRBV24-1 to TRBJ2-5; 9 bases match TRBD1. With 6 bases clipped from V and 6 bases from J, the junction kept 10 bases outside the gene matches. The CDR3 is made up of 15 amino acids. The germline CDR1 and CDR2 sequences are KGHDR and SFDVKD. In nucleotides, the CDR3 is TGTGCCACCAGTTCCGGGACAGGGTTGATGCAGACCCAGTACTTC. This sequence encodes CATSSGTGLMQTQYF.

This chain joins TRBV6-4 and TRBJ1-3, with TRBD1 matching 9 bases. The CDR3 has 17 residues. Germline CDR1 reads MRHNA; CDR2 reads SNTAGT. With 8 bases clipped from V and 4 bases from J, the junction kept 15 bases outside the gene matches. The CDR3 DNA follows: TGTGCCAGCCCCGACAGGGAGACAGGGGGAAAAGGAAACACCATATATTTT. It yields the protein CASPDRETGGKGNTIYF.

The J gene is TRBJ2-1, the V gene TRBV6-6, with 7 bases fitting TRBD2. J gave up 5 bases and V 7 bases, and 11 bases lay outside the gene matches. Germline V lookup: CDR1 MNHNY, CDR2 SVGAGI (reference sequence). The CDR3 contains 15 residues. CDR3: CASIRAGRRHNEQFF. CDR3 bases: TGTGCCAGCATACGAGCGGGGAGGCGCCACAATGAGCAGTTCTTC.